This is a list of T cell receptor beta chains from one sample in a study of graft-versus-host responses after intestinal transplantation. Their antigens remain unidentified. Assay: immunoSEQ multiplex PCR; the TCRdb copy retains only in-frame clones and omits some. The table lists roughly 100,000 clones, over 85% of them singletons. The sample was unstimulated CD8+ T cells sorted from spleen or lymph node cells, taken before intestinal transplant. The origin of the receptors is a human donor who received an intestinal transplant. CDR3s include the opening cysteine and the closing phenylalanine or tryptophan.

TRBV5-6	TRBJ1-1	CASTTRWVPGAEAFF
TRBV9	TRBJ2-7	CASSVGVGGGYEQYF
TRBV7-9	TRBJ1-2	CASSLDGANYGYTF
TRBV6-5	TRBJ1-4	CASSYSIARNEKLFF
TRBV27	TRBJ1-1	CASSLYSGQLEAFF
TRBV5-8	TRBJ1-5	CASSLKRGAGNQPQHF
TRBV6-4	TRBJ2-1	CASSDGGLSYNEQFF
TRBV29-1	TRBJ2-1	CSVAGGAINEQFF
TRBV9	TRBJ2-1	CASSVSGGAYEQFF
TRBV6-5	TRBJ2-7	CASSYGQGGYEQYF
TRBV14	TRBJ2-7	CASSQAFPTYSYEQYF
TRBV6-5	TRBJ1-2	CASSYSGQGAGGYTF
TRBV27	TRBJ2-2	CASTGTVGGELFF
TRBV5-4	TRBJ1-1	CASSFRDRGNTEAFF
TRBV4-1	TRBJ2-5	CASSQTNQETQYF
TRBV7-9	TRBJ1-1	CASVEANTEAFF
TRBV29-1	TRBJ1-1	CSVEFVRTEAFF
TRBV7-9	TRBJ1-1	CASSLVQAEHTEAFF
TRBV18	TRBJ2-2	CASSSYGELFF
TRBV10-2	TRBJ1-5	CASSEFIRSNQPQHF
TRBV5-4	TRBJ2-3	CASSLAEVVDTQYF
TRBV7-9	TRBJ2-5	CASSAQWPQETQYF
TRBV5-1	TRBJ1-1	CASSQTPGQGNTEAFF
TRBV5-4	TRBJ1-5	CARPYNQPQHF
TRBV5-1	TRBJ2-5	CASSPDRGETQYF
TRBV6-5	TRBJ2-7	CASSSSYGTGVYEQYF
TRBV7-7	TRBJ2-3	CASSLGRAASTDTQYF
TRBV5-4	TRBJ2-7	CASGTQGVYEQYF
TRBV25-1	TRBJ2-7	CASSADSENEQYF
TRBV13	TRBJ2-5	CASRRGTQETQYF
TRBV7-9	TRBJ2-5	CASSLGTGEGWETQYF
TRBV27	TRBJ2-1	CASSWGGAAYNEQFF
TRBV7-8	TRBJ1-4	CASSMTQTAKLFF
TRBV2	TRBJ1-6	CAASVGTDGGSYNSPLHF
TRBV19	TRBJ1-1	CASSPGGLTEAFF
TRBV7-9	TRBJ2-2	CARRDTAGELFF
TRBV19	TRBJ1-1	CASSTGKGTEAFF
TRBV6-1	TRBJ2-5	CASSDGLAGSETQYF
TRBV7-8	TRBJ2-2	CASSPGTGVAGELFF
TRBV27	TRBJ2-2	CASSLSRTGELFF
TRBV7-9	TRBJ2-7	CASSPSGGSSYEQYF
TRBV21-1	TRBJ1-2	CASSKGNRTYGYTF
TRBV5-4	TRBJ2-5	CASSLAWGQQETQYF
TRBV14	TRBJ2-1	CASSQVVGGLLNEQFF
TRBV25-1	TRBJ1-2	CASSEAEADFYYGYTF
TRBV28	TRBJ1-1	CASSSRQENTEAFF
TRBV19	TRBJ2-2	CASSLGQGAGGELFF
TRBV5-6	TRBJ1-1	CASSLVGTLNAFF
TRBV27	TRBJ1-5	CASSLSRETYSNQPQHF
TRBV11-3	TRBJ2-3	CASSLRARPDTQYF
TRBV7-9	TRBJ1-1	CASSSPQVRNTEAFF
TRBV7-9	TRBJ2-3	CASSAYSGGGTDTQYF